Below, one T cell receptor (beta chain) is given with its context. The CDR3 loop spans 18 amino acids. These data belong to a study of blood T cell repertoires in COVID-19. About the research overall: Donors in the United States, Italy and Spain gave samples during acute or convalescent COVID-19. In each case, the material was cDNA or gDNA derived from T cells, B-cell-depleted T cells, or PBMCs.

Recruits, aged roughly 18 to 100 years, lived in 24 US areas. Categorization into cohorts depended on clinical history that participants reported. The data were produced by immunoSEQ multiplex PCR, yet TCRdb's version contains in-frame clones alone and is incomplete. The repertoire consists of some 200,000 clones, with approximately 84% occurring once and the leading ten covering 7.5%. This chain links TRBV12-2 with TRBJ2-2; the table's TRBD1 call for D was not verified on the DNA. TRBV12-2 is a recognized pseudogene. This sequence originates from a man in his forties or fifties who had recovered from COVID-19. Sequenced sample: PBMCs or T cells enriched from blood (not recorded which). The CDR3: CASRLGAGGRVPTGELFF. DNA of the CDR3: TGTGCAAGTCGCTTAGGGGCAGGGGGCAGGGTTCCCACCGGGGAGCTGTTTTTT.